Listed below are T cell receptor beta chains from one sample, sequenced in a study of blood T cell repertoires in COVID-19. Clones were sequenced by immunoSEQ multiplex PCR, and TCRdb holds only the in-frame ones, with some missing. The sample yields roughly 200,000 clones, about 83% seen once. Source material: peripheral blood. These TCRs come from a man in his 60s who had recovered from COVID-19. The CDR3 runs from the conserved cysteine through the conserved F or W. The D gene is left open where the match is weak. Rows give clone size only sometimes, using once, few, many, or a class for an expanded clone.

-,TRBJ2-2,TRBD1,TRBV5-1,CASSLEGAASYTGELFF,TGCGCCAGCAGCTTGGAGGGGGCTGCGTCGTATACCGGGGAGCTGTTTTTT
-,TRBJ2-7,-,TRBV29-1,CSVVPFSGEQYF,TGCAGCGTAGTACCCTTCTCGGGGGAGCAGTACTTC
-,TRBJ1-4,-,TRBV3-1/TRBV3-2,CASSRAGDEKLFF,TGTGCCAGCAGCCGGGCCGGGGATGAAAAACTGTTTTTT
-,TRBJ1-3,-,TRBV6-5,CASNLRGEAGNTIYF,TGTGCCAGCAACCTACGCGGGGAAGCTGGAAACACCATATATTTT
few,TRBJ2-5,TRBD2,TRBV5-1,CASTSTSGSLETQYF,TGCGCCAGCACATCCACCAGCGGGAGTCTAGAGACCCAGTACTTC
-,TRBJ2-3,TRBD2,TRBV14,CASSQDRAGGAYTQYF,TGTGCCAGCAGCCAAGACCGAGCGGGGGGCGCGTATACGCAGTATTTT
-,TRBJ1-1,-,TRBV12-3/TRBV12-4,CASSLALRTEAFF,TGTGCCAGCAGTTTAGCATTGAGGACTGAAGCTTTCTTT
-,TRBJ2-5,-,TRBV7-3,CASSLDPQETQYF,TGTGCCAGCAGCTTAGACCCACAGGAGACCCAGTACTTC
-,TRBJ2-2,-,TRBV29-1,CSVGQGNTGELFF,TGCAGCGTGGGGCAGGGAAACACCGGGGAGCTGTTTTTT
once,TRBJ1-2,-,TRBV29-1,CSVVGGQINYGYTF,TGCAGCGTTGTAGGAGGTCAAATTAACTATGGCTACACCTTC